The 17 T cell receptor beta chains below all came from one sample that was sequenced in a study of cytomegalovirus exposure and HLA in healthy donors. Sequencing was performed with immunoSEQ multiplex PCR; in TCRdb, only in-frame clones are kept and a portion is missing. The table shows some 240,000 clones, with around 90% occurring only once. Sequenced material: PBMCs. The receptors come from a woman aged 18-35 years in good health and CMV-seropositive.

This clone was counted once. J is TRBJ2-5 and V is TRBV4-2; possibly TRBD1 for D (5 bases). With 4 bases removed from V and 5 bases from J, the gap between germline ends came to 14 bases. The CDR3 runs to 14 residues. Germline assignment: CDR1 LGHNA and CDR2 YNFKEQ. Here the CDR3 reads CASSLGQVEETQYF. DNA for the CDR3: TGTGCCAGCAGCCTGGGGCAGGTGGAGGAGACCCAGTACTTC.

The chain carries TRBV7-9 and TRBJ1-4; D gene ambiguous. V was shortened by 3 bases and J by 4 bases, with 9 bases between the two germline ends. CDR3 length equals 14 residues. CDR1 is SEHNR and CDR2 is FQNEAQ in the germline V gene (reference sequence). CDR3: CASSFLADNEKLFF. The DNA for the CDR3 is TGTGCCAGCAGCTTTCTGGCCGATAATGAAAAACTGTTTTTT. Together with reference TRBV7-9 and TRBJ1-4, the CDR3 gives the full variable domain: DTGVSQNPRHKITKRGQNVTFRCDPISEHNRLYWYRQTLGQGPEFLTYFQNEAQLEKSRLLSDRFSAERPKGSFSTLEIQRTEQGDSAMYLCASSFLADNEKLFFGSGTQLSVL.

The CDR3 nucleotides are TGCGCCAGCAGCCAAGTTACCAGCGGGAGGTCCGGTGAGCAGTTCTTC. It specifies CASSQVTSGRSGEQFF. V gene TRBV4-1 combines with J gene TRBJ2-1; 9 positions match TRBD2. This CDR3 contains 16 residues. CDR1 is MGHRA, CDR2 YSYEKL, per germline. Trimming removed 1 base from V and 9 bases from J; junction bases left unmatched: 10.

The rearrangement uses TRBV28 and TRBJ2-1; D may be TRBD2 (5 bases). Trimming removed 6 bases from V and 8 bases from J, with 23 bases in between. This CDR3 has 16 amino acids. Per the germline V gene, CDR1 is MDHEN and CDR2 is SYDVKM. CDR3 sequence (DNA): TGTGCCAGCAGCCGCCCTGTAGGGAGAGGTGTAGATGAGCAGTTCTTC. As protein: CASSRPVGRGVDEQFF.

This chain links TRBV28 with TRBJ2-5; the D gene is possibly TRBD1 (6 bases). V lost 6 bases, J lost 5 bases, and 16 bases lay in between. CDR3 length: 14 amino acids. Looked up from germline, CDR1 is MDHEN and CDR2 is SYDVKM. CDR3 region: CASRRTVKPETQYF. The CDR3 DNA reads TGTGCCAGCAGGCGGACAGTCAAGCCGGAGACCCAGTACTTC.

V is TRBV6-5 and J is TRBJ1-5, with 7 positions matching TRBD1. Germline CDR1 is MNHEY and CDR2 is SVGAGI. This CDR3 is 13 amino acids long. V was pared by 6 bases and J by 4 bases, with 3 bases of the junction left unmatched. The CDR3, as DNA: TGTGCCAGCAGGCAGACAGGGAATCAGCCCCAGCATTTT. Amino acids: CASRQTGNQPQHF.

The J gene is TRBJ1-4, the V gene TRBV7-6; D perhaps matches TRBD1 (5 bases). Trimming shortened V by 5 bases and J by 14 bases, and 15 bases separated the two germline ends. This CDR3 contains 12 residues. The germline V gene encodes CDR1 SGHVS and CDR2 FNYEAQ. CDR3 DNA sequence: TGTGCCAGCAGCGGCCCTATGGCAGGGCTGTTTTTT. Translated, it gives CASSGPMAGLFF.

The rearrangement uses TRBV27 and TRBJ2-7, with D possibly matching TRBD1 (5 bases). Trimming removed 4 bases from V and 0 bases from J, with 10 bases in between. CDR1 and CDR2 (germline): MNHEY, SMNVEV (reference sequence). CDR3 length: 14 residues. This CDR3 reads CASSSRGPSYEQYF. The CDR3 nucleotides read TGTGCCAGCAGTTCAAGGGGTCCCTCCTACGAGCAGTACTTC.

The chain combines TRBV2 with TRBJ2-7; 8 nucleotides match TRBD1. The CDR3 is 15 amino acids. V dropped 6 bases and J dropped 1; count of bases not matched to a gene: 8. CDR1 is SNHLY and CDR2 is FYNNEI in the germline V gene. The CDR3 DNA is TGTGCCAGCAGCCGCGGACAGGGAAGGTCCTACGAGCAGTACTTC. Protein product: CASSRGQGRSYEQYF. Filled out from reference TRBV2 and TRBJ2-7, the complete variable domain reads EPEVTQTPSHQVTQMGQEVILRCVPISNHLYFYWYRQILGQKVEFLVSFYNNEISEKSEIFDDQFSVERPDGSNFTLKIRSTKLEDSAMYFCASSRGQGRSYEQYFGPGTRLTVT.

V and J are TRBV7-2 and TRBJ2-7, with D tentatively TRBD1 (6 bases). CDR1 is SGHTA and CDR2 is FQGNSA in the germline V gene. The V end lost 2 bases, the J end lost 1 base, and 9 bases lay between the germline ends. The CDR3 has 14 amino acids. The CDR3 DNA is TGTGCCAGCAGCTTATTCCAGGGGTCCTACGAGCAGTACTTC. It is translated as CASSLFQGSYEQYF. Full variable domain (missing parts from reference TRBV7-2 and TRBJ2-7): GAGVSQSPSNKVTEKGKDVELRCDPISGHTALYWYRQSLGQGLEFLIYFQGNSAPDKSGLPSDRFSAERTGGSVSTLTIQRTQQEDSAVYLCASSLFQGSYEQYFGPGTRLTVT.

The CDR3 sequence: CAWSVTGTSFRPQHF. The CDR3 DNA follows: TGTGCCTGGAGTGTAACCGGGACATCTTTTAGGCCCCAGCATTTT. The V call is TRBV30, the J call TRBJ1-5; possibly TRBD1 for D (6 bases). CDR1 is GTSNPN, CDR2 SVGIG, per germline (reference sequence). The germline V and J ends were trimmed by 0 bases and 9 bases, with 18 bases remaining between them. The CDR3 spans 15 residues.

This rearrangement joins TRBV27 to TRBJ2-3; D may be TRBD2 (7 bases). The CDR3 length is 15 residues. From germline, CDR1 is MNHEY and CDR2 SMNVEV (reference sequence). Trimming took 11 bases from V and 3 from J, leaving 21 bases between them. DNA of the CDR3: TGTGCCGCGGGGGCGATCGGGATCCCAACAGATACGCAGTATTTT. Translation gives CAAGAIGIPTDTQYF.

This clone was detected only a few times. J is TRBJ2-7 and V is TRBV4-1; D call uncertain. There are 14 residues in the CDR3. Germline CDR1 MGHRA, CDR2 YSYEKL. Trimming took off 2 bases at V and 0 bases at J, with 8 bases between the two ends. Here the CDR3 DNA reads TGCGCCAGCAGCCAACAGTCTTTCTCCTACGAGCAGTACTTC. It translates to CASSQQSFSYEQYF.

The V call is TRBV13, the J call TRBJ2-3; 14 positions match TRBD2. The V gene end was trimmed by 3 bases and the J gene end by 1 base; junction bases not matched to a gene: 3. Germline loops: CDR1 PRHDT, CDR2 FYEKMQ (reference sequence). CDR3 size: 17 residues. The CDR3: CASSLGLAGVGTDTQYF. CDR3 DNA sequence: TGTGCCAGCAGCTTGGGACTAGCGGGAGTGGGCACAGATACGCAGTATTTT.

This chain joins TRBV27 and TRBJ2-7, with a weak D call TRBD1 (5 bases). V lost 0 bases and J 0 bases, leaving 12 bases between the germline ends. The germline gives CDR1 MNHEY, CDR2 SMNVEV (reference sequence). The CDR3 is made up of 16 amino acids. In DNA, the CDR3 is TGTGCCAGCAGTTTATCGCGCCTAGGGGACTCCTACGAGCAGTACTTC. Its translation is CASSLSRLGDSYEQYF.

This clone was seen just once. The V gene is TRBV4-2, the J gene TRBJ2-7; tentatively, D is TRBD2 (7 bases). Looked up from germline, CDR1 is LGHNA and CDR2 is YNFKEQ. V was shortened by 0 bases and J by 3 bases, with 15 bases between the two germline ends. CDR3 length: 16 residues. The CDR3 region is CASSQDRGGGFYEQYF. For the CDR3, the DNA is TGTGCCAGCAGCCAAGATAGAGGCGGGGGCTTCTACGAGCAGTACTTC.

In its sample, this clone was seen a few times. The chain uses TRBV6-1 and TRBJ1-2, with D perhaps TRBD1 (5 bases). This CDR3 has 15 residues. Germline CDR1 and CDR2: MNHNS and SASEGT. Trimming took off 6 bases at V and 3 bases at J, with 17 bases between the two ends. CDR3 DNA sequence: TGTGCCAGCAGGGGCCTAGGGACTTGGTACTATGGCTACACCTTC. It specifies CASRGLGTWYYGYTF.